The 26 T cell receptor beta chains below all came from one sample that was sequenced in a study of T cell repertoires in cytomegalovirus infection. TCRdb re-called the reads with MiXCR, one entry per CDR3 protein. The repertoire holds roughly 320,000 distinct CDR3 sequences, with 9.5% as singletons. Sequencing input: PBMCs. The receptors shown here come from a human donor in good health (CMV status not recorded). Some clones in this sample may be carry-over from other donors' samples.

This clonotype was picked up a small number of times. This sequence joins TRBV5-1 and TRBJ2-1, with TRBD2 matching over 11 bases. This CDR3 is built from 15 residues. The germline V gene encodes CDR1 SGHRS and CDR2 YFSETQ. The V segment lost 4 bases and the J segment 5 bases; nucleotides outside the gene matches: 5. CDR3 DNA: TGCGCCAGCAGCCCGGGACTAGCGGATAACAATGAGCAGTTCTTC. Encoded protein: CASSPGLADNNEQFF.

The gene calls are TRBV5-4 and TRBJ2-1, with TRBD2 matching 9 bases. The CDR3 spans 15 residues. Germline V gene sequence: CDR1 SGHNT, CDR2 YYREEE (reference sequence). The V segment lost 2 bases and the J segment 5 bases; nucleotides outside the gene matches: 5. CDR3 sequence reads: CASSFQGLANNEQFF. CDR3 DNA sequence: TGTGCCAGCAGCTTCCAGGGACTAGCCAACAATGAGCAGTTCTTC.

This clonotype was detected many times. The chain is built from TRBV7-2 and TRBJ2-1; TRBD2 agrees at 9 bases. From germline, CDR1 is SGHTA and CDR2 FQGNSA. This CDR3 is 15 amino acids long. The V segment lost 3 bases and the J segment 5 bases; nucleotides outside the gene matches: 5. CDR3 sequence: CASSLGLASNNEQFF. The CDR3 DNA follows: TGTGCCAGCAGCTTGGGACTAGCTTCCAACAATGAGCAGTTCTTC.

This clonotype was recorded many times. The genes are TRBV27 and TRBJ2-6; TRBD1 agrees at 9 bases. The V gene end was trimmed by 5 bases and the J gene end by 0 bases; junction bases not matched to a gene: 8. CDR1 and CDR2 (germline): MNHEY, SMNVEV (reference sequence). This CDR3 is built from 18 residues. CDR3 nucleotides: TGTGCCAGCAGTCCCCGGGGGACAGGGCCCTCTGGGGCCAACGTCCTGACTTTC. Its translation: CASSPRGTGPSGANVLTF.

This clonotype showed up many times. The genes are TRBV7-2 and TRBJ2-5; D tentatively fits TRBD1 or TRBD2 (6 bases each). V gave up 3 bases and J gave up 4 bases, with 12 bases separating them. CDR3 length: 14 amino acids. CDR1 and CDR2 from the germline V gene are SGHTA and FQGNSA. This chain's CDR3 is CASSLFRGPETQYF. The CDR3 bases are TGTGCCAGCAGCTTGTTCCGGGGGCCAGAGACCCAGTACTTC.

This clonotype was seen many times. The chain uses TRBV7-2 and TRBJ1-5, with 8 positions matching TRBD1. The CDR3 totals 15 residues. Germline V gene sequence: CDR1 SGHTA, CDR2 FQGNSA. V lost 3 bases and J lost 3; bases outside the gene matches: 4. CDR3 sequence reads: CASSLDRVPNQPQHF. DNA for the CDR3: TGTGCCAGCAGCTTGGACAGGGTCCCCAATCAGCCCCAGCATTTT.

The gene calls are TRBV20-1 and TRBJ2-7; D might be TRBD2 (6 bases). Germline V gene sequence: CDR1 DFQATT, CDR2 SNEGSKA (reference sequence). Trimming removed 6 bases at V and 1 base at J, with 10 bases between. This CDR3 is built from 12 residues. CDR3 nucleotides: TGCAGTGCCCTAGCGCTTTCCTACGAGCAGTACTTC. Protein product: CSALALSYEQYF.

The V gene is TRBV24-1, the J gene TRBJ2-2; 7 bases fit TRBD1. J was trimmed by 2 bases and V by 6 bases; bases with no gene match: 8. Germline-derived CDR1 and CDR2 are KGHDR and SFDVKD. CDR3 length: 16 residues. The CDR3 loop is CATSQRGGNNTGELFF. CDR3 bases: TGTGCCACCAGTCAGCGAGGGGGCAATAACACCGGGGAGCTGTTTTTT.

In its sample, this clonotype was seen a few times. The CDR3 here is CASSYDGTHTGELFF. CDR3 in DNA: TGTGCCAGCAGTTATGACGGGACGCACACCGGGGAGCTGTTTTTT. The rearrangement links TRBV6-2 or TRBV6-3 to TRBJ2-2; possibly TRBD1 or TRBD2 for D (5 bases each). Trimming left V 3 bases short and J 3 bases short, with 11 bases between. This CDR3 has 15 residues. CDR1 is MNHEY and CDR2 is SVGEGT in the germline V gene.

The chain uses TRBV11-1 and TRBJ2-2; 8 bases match TRBD2. With 8 bases clipped from V and 1 base from J, the junction kept 9 bases outside the gene matches. This CDR3 has 16 amino acids. CDR1 SGHAT and CDR2 FQDESV come from the germline V gene (reference sequence). DNA for the CDR3: TGTGCCAGCCCGTCCGGGAGGGGGTTGAACACCGGGGAGCTGTTTTTT. Translated: CASPSGRGLNTGELFF.

The genes are TRBV3-1 and TRBJ2-2; no clear D. V lost 3 bases and J lost 7, with 15 bases in between. In germline, CDR1 is LGHDT, CDR2 YNNKEL (reference sequence). There are 15 residues in the CDR3. The CDR3 sequence: CASSQENRFVGELFF. CDR3 DNA sequence: TGTGCCAGCAGCCAGGAGAACCGATTTGTCGGGGAGCTGTTTTTT.

V usage is TRBV28 and J usage is TRBJ2-1, with TRBD1 as a possible D gene (5 bases). V was clipped by 5 bases and J by 1 base, with 18 bases between them. CDR1 and CDR2 from the germline V gene are MDHEN and SYDVKM. The CDR3 sequence is 17 residues long. The CDR3 DNA follows: TGTGCCAGCAGTGACCCAGGGCTTCGAGAATCCTACAATGAGCAGTTCTTC. It specifies CASSDPGLRESYNEQFF.

This clonotype was observed a few times. J is TRBJ2-7 and V is TRBV6-5, with D perhaps TRBD2 (6 bases). The length of the CDR3 is 14 residues. Trimming cost V 7 bases and J 3 bases, with 16 bases left between them. Germline-derived CDR1 and CDR2 are MNHEY and SVGAGI. This CDR3 is CASKETGEYYEQYF. As DNA, the CDR3 is TGTGCCAGCAAGGAAACGGGAGAGTACTACGAGCAGTACTTC.

This chain links TRBV10-3 with TRBJ1-6; maybe TRBD1 (6 bases). Germline V CDR1 and CDR2: ENHRY, SYGVKD. V was cut by 7 bases and J by 8 bases, with 12 bases left in between. The CDR3 consists of 13 residues. CDR3 sequence (DNA): TGTGCCATCAAGGGACAATCGGATTCACCCCTCCACTTT. Protein: CAIKGQSDSPLHF.

There are a few counts of this clonotype. The J gene is TRBJ1-5, the V gene TRBV28, with TRBD1 as a possible D gene (5 bases). From germline, CDR1 is MDHEN and CDR2 SYDVKM. The length of the CDR3 is 16 residues. Trimming removed 1 base from V and 4 bases from J, with 14 bases in between. CDR3 nucleotides: TGTGCCAGCAGTTTATTCGGGGGATCGGATAATCAGCCCCAGCATTTT. It yields the protein CASSLFGGSDNQPQHF.

This clonotype was counted at least ten times. The genes are TRBV6-1 and TRBJ1-1; maybe TRBD1 (5 bases). From germline, CDR1 is MNHNS and CDR2 SASEGT. The CDR3 extends over 13 amino acids. V was trimmed by 10 bases and J by 3 bases, leaving 15 bases between them. The CDR3 DNA sequence: TGTGCCATCAAAAGGCAGGGAGACACTGAAGCTTTCTTT. Translation gives CAIKRQGDTEAFF.

This clonotype was observed a handful of times. V gene TRBV5-1 combines with J gene TRBJ2-3; possible D gene TRBD2, 5 bases. CDR3 size: 14 residues. The V end lost 3 bases, the J end lost 2 bases, and 10 bases lay between the germline ends. Germline values: CDR1 SGHRS, CDR2 YFSETQ. This chain's CDR3 is CASSSPGYTDTQYF. The CDR3, as DNA: TGCGCCAGCAGCTCCCCGGGGTACACAGATACGCAGTATTTT.

This clonotype was counted a few times. This rearrangement joins TRBV6-2 or TRBV6-3 to TRBJ1-1; the D is unclear. The germline V gene encodes CDR1 MNHEY and CDR2 SVGEGT. The V and J ends lost 2 bases and 5 bases respectively, with 15 bases between them. The CDR3 totals 15 residues. The CDR3 spells CASSYIEGAGTEAFF. In DNA form, the CDR3 reads TGTGCCAGCAGTTACATCGAGGGCGCGGGGACTGAAGCTTTCTTT.

The sample holds many counts of this clonotype. This chain connects TRBV7-2 to TRBJ1-1, with D uncertain. Trimming took 6 bases from V and 3 from J, leaving 11 bases between them. The CDR3 has 13 amino acids. Germline CDR1 and CDR2: SGHTA and FQGNSA. The DNA of the CDR3 is TGTGCCAGCAGTCGGGAACGGTACACTGAAGCTTTCTTT. Translation: CASSRERYTEAFF.

This clonotype was counted at least ten times. This sequence joins TRBV12-3 or TRBV12-4 and TRBJ2-3; TRBD1 agrees at 10 bases. The CDR3 is 19 amino acids. V lost 2 bases and J lost 4; bases outside the gene matches: 15. The CDR3 DNA is TGTGCCAGCAGTTTATCTTCCGGCGGGACAGGGGAACGGGCAGATACGCAGTATTTT. Encoded protein: CASSLSSGGTGERADTQYF.

Regarding this clonotype: A much larger clone differs by one base, so this may be a read error. The chain couples TRBV7-2 to TRBJ1-4; D gene unclear. The CDR3 has 14 amino acids. Germline V gene sequence: CDR1 SGHTA, CDR2 FQGNSA. The CDR3 protein is CASSLAGPNEKLSF. CDR3 coding DNA: TGTGCCAGCAGCTTAGCAGGGCCTAATGAAAAACTGTCTTTT. Full variable domain (outside the CDR3, taken from reference TRBV7-2 and TRBJ1-4): GAGVSQSPSNKVTEKGKDVELRCDPISGHTALYWYRQSLGQGLEFLIYFQGNSAPDKSGLPSDRFSAERTGGSVSTLTIQRTQQEDSAVYLCASSLAGPNEKLSFGSGTQLSVL.

This clonotype was recorded many times. The gene calls are TRBV2 and TRBJ2-2; 14 bases fit TRBD2. Per the germline V gene, CDR1 is SNHLY and CDR2 is FYNNEI. There are 16 residues in the CDR3. Unmatched junction bases numbered 8, after V lost 6 bases and J lost 8 bases. The CDR3 sequence: CASRPPGLAGEGELFF. CDR3 nucleotides: TGTGCCAGCAGGCCCCCGGGACTAGCGGGAGAGGGGGAGCTGTTTTTT.

This clonotype was counted at least ten times. This sequence joins TRBV7-6 and TRBJ2-1; D is tentatively TRBD1 or TRBD2 (5 bases each). This CDR3 is 14 amino acids long. Trimming left V 0 bases short and J 10 bases short, with 13 bases between. CDR1 is SGHVS, CDR2 FNYEAQ, per germline. The CDR3 sequence: CASSLAQGAREQFF. CDR3 DNA: TGTGCCAGCAGCTTAGCGCAGGGAGCGAGGGAGCAGTTCTTC.

This clonotype has a count of ten or more. The rearrangement joins TRBV28 to TRBJ2-5; 8 positions match TRBD2. Germline lookup yields CDR1 MDHEN and CDR2 SYDVKM. The CDR3 contains 15 residues. With V trimmed by 7 bases and J by 5 bases, 12 bases remained unmatched. CDR3 nucleotides: TGTGCCAGCAAGTTAGGCCGGGAGGGACGTGAGACCCAGTACTTC. Its translation: CASKLGREGRETQYF.

The CDR3 DNA is TGTGCCAGCAGTGGAATAGGGGGTGAGCAGTTCTTC. This codes for CASSGIGGEQFF. The V gene is TRBV6-1, the J gene TRBJ2-1; a possible D gene is TRBD1 (6 bases). The CDR3 contains 12 residues. V lost 4 bases to trimming and J lost 9 bases, with 10 bases between them. Germline CDR1 and CDR2: MNHNS and SASEGT.

This clonotype was observed a few times. The chain employs TRBV7-9 and TRBJ2-1; 8 nucleotides align to TRBD2. Germline V gene lookup returns CDR1 SEHNR and CDR2 FQNEAQ (reference sequence). After removal of 1 base from V and 8 bases from J, the junction contained 10 bases not matched to a gene. The CDR3 runs 16 residues. The DNA of the CDR3 is TGTGCCAGCAGCTTAGGCGAGGCGGGGGGCAGGTATGAGCAGTTCTTC. This gives the protein CASSLGEAGGRYEQFF. The full variable domain, in which reference TRBV7-9 and TRBJ2-1 provide the parts outside the CDR3, is DTGVSQNPRHKITKRGQNVTFRCDPISEHNRLYWYRQTLGQGPEFLTYFQNEAQLEKSRLLSDRFSAERPKGSFSTLEIQRTEQGDSAMYLCASSLGEAGGRYEQFFGPGTRLTVL.